This TCR beta chain is drawn from a study of graft-versus-host responses after intestinal transplantation. Study as a whole: Transplants given to recipients were multivisceral, liver-intestinal, or isolated intestinal. Recipients across the board were started on anti-thymocyte globulin induction, then kept on tacrolimus and steroids for about 3 years.

V shed 6 bases, J shed 7 bases, and the junction held 4 bases outside the gene matches. Germline CDR1 ENHRY, CDR2 SYGVKD. CDR3 size: 14 residues. The assay was immunoSEQ multiplex PCR, and TCRdb's table has in-frame clones only and misses some. The sample includes under 90,000 clones, under 95% of them seen just once. Study-wide results and caveats: Investigators detected GvH clones in recipient marrow, with some emerging earlier in ileum or blood.

This clone was detected a few times. Its antigen is as yet unknown. This clonotype originated in a human donor who was the organ donor for an intestinal transplant. The specimen was unstimulated CD4+ T cells sorted from spleen or lymph node cells, collected before transplant. The J gene is TRBJ1-6, the V gene TRBV10-3; 9 nucleotides line up with TRBD1. The CDR3, as DNA: TGTGCCATCAGGGCGGGACAGGGAAATTCACCCCTCCACTTT. Protein product: CAIRAGQGNSPLHF.